The rows below give T cell receptor beta chains drawn from one sample of a study of PD-1 blockade in classical Hodgkin lymphoma. Data came from immunoSEQ multiplex PCR; TCRdb stores just in-frame clones and leaves some out. This table holds 100,000 or so clones, about 93% found once. The material was peripheral blood mononuclear cells (PBMCs), obtained before the fourth cycle of nivolumab. The receptors originated from a human donor with classical Hodgkin lymphoma. Both conserved end residues are part of each CDR3. D genes are given only for firm matches. Clone size appears in some rows only: once, few, many, or a class for an expanded clone.

D gene	V gene	J gene	clone size	CDR3 protein	CDR3 DNA
TRBD1	TRBV19	TRBJ2-7	-	CASSQQAGTGGYEQYF	TGTGCCAGTAGTCAACAAGCCGGGACAGGGGGATACGAGCAGTACTTC
-	TRBV14	TRBJ1-4	-	CASSPTLGQVEKLFF	TGTGCCAGCAGCCCCACCTTGGGTCAGGTTGAAAAACTGTTTTTT
-	TRBV27	TRBJ1-4	-	CASSLFSNGREKLFF	TGTGCCAGCAGTTTATTCTCCAATGGACGGGAAAAACTGTTTTTT
-	TRBV28	TRBJ1-2	-	CASNPDGLYGYTF	TGTGCCAGTAACCCGGACGGCCTCTATGGCTACACCTTC
-	TRBV6-1	TRBJ2-2	-	CALGVEGSNTGELFF	TGTGCCTTGGGGGTTGAGGGCTCGAACACCGGGGAGCTGTTTTTT
TRBD2	TRBV2	TRBJ2-7	-	CARGTSGSFEQYF	TGTGCCAGGGGGACTAGCGGGAGTTTCGAGCAGTACTTC
-	TRBV9	TRBJ1-6	-	CASSEGTYNSPLHF	TGTGCCAGCAGCGAGGGGACCTATAATTCACCCCTCCACTTT
-	TRBV14	TRBJ1-2	-	CASSQTQGFGYGYTF	TGTGCCAGCAGCCAGACCCAGGGTTTCGGCTATGGCTACACCTTC
-	TRBV2	TRBJ2-2	once	CASSQNGGNTGELFF	TGTGCCAGCAGCCAGAATGGGGGGAACACCGGGGAGCTGTTTTTT
-	TRBV6-1	TRBJ2-7	-	CASSLGANEQYF	TGTGCCAGCAGTTTGGGGGCCAACGAGCAGTACTTC
-	TRBV7-9	TRBJ1-3	-	CASRVAKGSGNTIYF	TGTGCCAGCAGGGTCGCTAAGGGCTCTGGAAACACCATATATTTT
-	TRBV6-5	TRBJ1-2	-	CASSYSPGGRSYTF	TGTGCCAGCAGTTACTCCCCCGGGGGCCGGAGCTACACCTTC
-	TRBV28	TRBJ1-2	-	CASRSSIRRGSGGYTF	TGTGCCAGCAGGTCCTCCATCCGCAGGGGCTCGGGGGGCTACACCTTC
-	TRBV19	TRBJ2-7	-	CASGKGGAGYEQYF	TGTGCCAGTGGAAAAGGTGGGGCTGGGTACGAGCAGTACTTC
-	TRBV2	TRBJ2-1	-	CASTPKGGPELEQFF	TGTGCCAGCACCCCGAAGGGGGGCCCGGAGCTTGAGCAGTTCTTC
TRBD1	TRBV18	TRBJ2-7	once	CASSPGTECFYEQYF	TGTGCCAGCTCACCCGGGACAGAGTGCTTCTACGAGCAGTACTTC
TRBD1	TRBV5-7	TRBJ1-5	-	CASSRGGRQGGSNQPQHF	TGTGCCAGCAGCCGCGGGGGTCGACAGGGCGGGAGCAATCAGCCCCAGCATTTT
-	TRBV19	TRBJ1-1	once	CASGVTMNTEAFF	TGTGCCAGTGGGGTGACAATGAACACTGAAGCTTTCTTT
-	TRBV6-1	TRBJ2-3	-	CASSQTGGNTDTQYF	TGTGCCAGCAGCCAGACCGGGGGTAACACAGATACGCAGTATTTT
TRBD1	TRBV27	TRBJ1-2	-	CASSLAGQTNYGYTF	TGTGCCAGCAGTTTGGCGGGACAGACTAACTATGGCTACACCTTC
TRBD2	TRBV28	TRBJ2-1	-	CASSSSGRSHYNEQFF	TGTGCCAGCAGTTCTAGCGGGAGGTCCCATTACAATGAGCAGTTCTTC
TRBD1	TRBV5-4	TRBJ1-1	-	CASSGGTALVREAFF	TGTGCCAGCAGCGGGGGGACAGCCCTTGTGCGGGAAGCTTTCTTT
-	TRBV19	TRBJ1-2	-	CATSQAQGPSGYTF	TGTGCCACCTCGCAAGCACAGGGTCCGAGTGGCTACACCTTC
-	TRBV28	TRBJ1-4	-	CASSSTRGGGVYEKLFF	TGTGCCAGCAGTTCCACTCGCGGAGGGGGGGTATATGAAAAACTGTTTTTT
TRBD2	TRBV2	TRBJ2-1	-	CASTPEAGANEQFF	TGTGCCAGCACCCCAGAGGCGGGAGCCAATGAGCAGTTCTTC
TRBD1	TRBV19	TRBJ2-7	few	CATSSGGYEQYF	TGTGCCACCTCTTCAGGGGGCTACGAGCAGTACTTC
TRBD1	TRBV19	TRBJ1-5	-	CASSIGGTGFQPQHF	TGTGCCAGTAGTATAGGCGGGACAGGGTTTCAGCCCCAGCATTTT
-	TRBV6-5	TRBJ2-2	-	CASSYGTGELFF	TGTGCCAGCAGTTATGGAACCGGGGAGCTGTTTTTT
-	TRBV14	TRBJ1-1	-	CASSQELGRNTEAFF	TGTGCCAGCAGCCAAGAACTGGGGCGGAACACTGAAGCTTTCTTT
-	TRBV5-3	TRBJ1-5	-	CARSLDSRIIAGKILPKPNQPQHF	TGTGCCAGAAGCTTGGACAGTCGGATTATAGCCGGAAAAATCCTACCTAAGCCCAATCAGCCCCAGCATTTT
-	TRBV10-3	TRBJ1-1	-	CAISTFQGNTEAFF	TGTGCCATCAGTACTTTCCAGGGGAACACTGAAGCTTTCTTT
TRBD1	TRBV7-8	TRBJ2-7	-	CASSLQGTATYEQYF	TGTGCCAGCAGCCTCCAGGGGACAGCTACCTACGAGCAGTACTTC
TRBD1	TRBV6-1	TRBJ2-2	-	CASSGTGSGELFF	TGTGCCAGCAGCGGGACAGGTTCCGGGGAGCTGTTTTTT
-	TRBV27	TRBJ2-7	-	CASRGDQEQYF	TGTGCCAGCAGGGGGGACCAGGAGCAGTACTTC
-	TRBV30	TRBJ1-1	-	CAWSPFRGPNTEAFF	TGTGCCTGGAGCCCGTTTCGGGGTCCGAACACTGAAGCTTTCTTT
TRBD1	TRBV6-1	TRBJ1-2	-	CASSNLGQYGYTF	TGTGCCAGCAGTAATTTGGGACAGTATGGCTACACCTTC
TRBD2	TRBV7-8	TRBJ2-7	once	CASSSAGGDPYEQYF	TGTGCCAGCAGCTCAGCGGGGGGGGACCCCTACGAGCAGTACTTC
TRBD1	TRBV5-4	TRBJ2-2	-	CASSPRTGLYGELFF	TGTGCCAGCAGCCCCAGGACAGGGTTGTACGGGGAGCTGTTTTTT
-	TRBV5-1	TRBJ1-5	-	CASSLALPNQPQHF	TGCGCCAGCAGCTTGGCCTTACCGAATCAGCCCCAGCATTTT
TRBD2	TRBV18	TRBJ2-4	-	CASSPTSGSGVIQYF	TGTGCCAGCTCACCCACGAGCGGGAGTGGCGTAATTCAGTACTTC
-	TRBV7-3	TRBJ2-2	-	CASSFLLGGELFF	TGTGCCAGCAGCTTCCTTCTCGGCGGGGAGCTGTTTTTT
TRBD1	TRBV6-1	TRBJ1-1	-	CASSRTGGTEAFF	TGTGCCAGCAGCAGGACAGGGGGCACTGAAGCTTTCTTT
-	TRBV14	TRBJ2-1	-	CASSTTRHEQFF	TGTGCCAGCAGCACAACTAGGCATGAGCAGTTCTTC
TRBD1	TRBV4-2	TRBJ1-1	few	CASRPAGTGVGEAFF	TGTGCCAGCAGACCGGCCGGGACAGGGGTCGGTGAAGCTTTCTTT
-	TRBV28	TRBJ1-1	-	CATEEGNTEAFF	TGTGCCACAGAAGAGGGGAATACTGAAGCTTTCTTT
-	TRBV5-1	TRBJ1-2	-	CASSPGGLIDGYTF	TGCGCCAGCAGCCCGGGGGGTCTGATCGATGGCTACACCTTC
-	TRBV30	TRBJ2-3	-	CAWGTHGGREYTDTQYF	TGTGCCTGGGGTACCCACGGAGGCAGGGAGTACACAGATACGCAGTATTTT
-	TRBV27	TRBJ2-3	-	CASSGIRGQRTDTQYF	TGTGCCAGCAGTGGTATCCGGGGGCAACGCACAGATACGCAGTATTTT
-	TRBV2	TRBJ1-2	-	CASRTWGRTMGYTF	TGTGCCAGCAGGACCTGGGGACGGACTATGGGCTACACCTTC
-	TRBV19	TRBJ2-4	-	CASSSPAELAKNIQYF	TGTGCCAGTAGTTCTCCGGCTGAACTAGCCAAAAACATTCAGTACTTC
-	TRBV5-5	TRBJ2-2	-	CASSLYPSDTGELFF	TGTGCCAGCAGCTTATACCCTAGCGACACCGGGGAGCTGTTTTTT
-	TRBV19	TRBJ2-5	-	CASSMTAADPQYF	TGTGCCAGTAGTATGACTGCGGCGGACCCCCAGTACTTC
-	TRBV20-1	TRBJ1-5	-	CSASDQPQHF	TGCAGTGCCTCAGATCAGCCCCAGCATTTT
-	TRBV14	TRBJ2-7	-	CASSHSYEQYF	TGTGCCAGCAGCCACTCCTACGAGCAGTACTTC
TRBD1	TRBV7-9	TRBJ2-7	-	CASSWTGRDYEQYF	TGTGCCAGCAGCTGGACAGGGCGAGACTACGAGCAGTACTTC
TRBD1	TRBV7-8	TRBJ1-2	-	CASSLNPTGGFYGYTF	TGTGCCAGCAGCCTGAATCCGACAGGGGGCTTCTATGGCTACACCTTC
TRBD2	TRBV9	TRBJ2-2	-	CASSVASGRALWNTGELFF	TGTGCCAGCAGCGTAGCCAGCGGGAGGGCCTTATGGAACACCGGGGAGCTGTTTTTT
TRBD2	TRBV5-1	TRBJ2-1	-	CASSSASGSWNEQFF	TGCGCCAGCAGCTCGGCTAGCGGGAGTTGGAATGAGCAGTTCTTC
TRBD1	TRBV9	TRBJ2-3	-	CASSIPTPGGFTDTQYF	TGTGCCAGCAGTATCCCGACTCCAGGGGGATTTACAGATACGCAGTATTTT
TRBD1	TRBV2	TRBJ1-2	-	CASSEAKGQGRYGYTF	TGTGCCAGCAGCGAAGCGAAGGGACAGGGCCGTTATGGCTACACCTTC